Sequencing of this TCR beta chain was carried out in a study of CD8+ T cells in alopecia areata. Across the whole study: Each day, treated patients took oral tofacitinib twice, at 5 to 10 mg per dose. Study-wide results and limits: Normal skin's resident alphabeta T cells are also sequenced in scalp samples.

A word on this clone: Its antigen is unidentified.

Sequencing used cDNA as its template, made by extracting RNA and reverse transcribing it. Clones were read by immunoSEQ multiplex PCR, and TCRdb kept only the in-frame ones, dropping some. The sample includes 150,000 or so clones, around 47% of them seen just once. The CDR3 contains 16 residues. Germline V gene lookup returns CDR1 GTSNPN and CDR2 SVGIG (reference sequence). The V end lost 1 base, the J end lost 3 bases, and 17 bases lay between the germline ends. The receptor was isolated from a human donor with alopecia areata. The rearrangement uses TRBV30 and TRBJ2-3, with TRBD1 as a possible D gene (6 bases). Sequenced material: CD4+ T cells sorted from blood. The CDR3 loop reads CAWSALQGGGTDTQYF. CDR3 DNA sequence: TGTGCCTGGAGTGCCCTACAGGGTGGTGGTACAGATACGCAGTATTTT.